Following are 19 T cell receptor beta chains from one sample sequenced in a study of T cells in women clearing cervical HPV infection. Assay: immunoSEQ multiplex PCR; the TCRdb copy retains only in-frame clones and omits some. The table lists about 33,000 clones, with 7.8% in the top ten. Sequencing input: blood buffy coat. Source of these receptors: a woman aged 18 to 75 with a cervical HPV16 infection that either progressed to CIN3+ or cleared (not recorded which).

Note on this clone: The read comes to an end 3 residues before the CDR3 does, leaving the germline J gene to fill in the end. The chain combines TRBV28 with TRBJ2-3; 7 bases agree with TRBD1. The ends lost 5 bases at V and 4 bases at J; junction bases unmatched: 6. CDR1 and CDR2 (germline): MDHEN, SYDVKM. This CDR3 has 14 amino acids. The part of the CDR3 DNA that was read is TGTGCCAGCAGTGTAAGGGGGCTGGCAGATACG. The encoded protein is CASSVRGLADT. The entire CDR3 sequence reads CASSVRGLADTQYF.

A word on this clone: The read comes to an end 3 residues before the CDR3 does, leaving the germline J gene to fill in the end. The chain couples TRBV5-6 to TRBJ2-1, with D maybe TRBD1 (6 bases). In germline, CDR1 is SGHDT, CDR2 YYEEEE. Trimming took 4 bases from V and 9 from J, leaving 14 bases between them. The CDR3 extends over 13 amino acids. The CDR3 DNA, read in part, is TGTGCCAGCAGCCAGGGGCTCTCTGGTGAG. This gives the protein CASSQGLSGE. From start to end, the CDR3 is CASSQGLSGEQFF.

As for this clone: The read ends 3 residues early relative to the CDR3; the germline J gene fills the gap. The chain is built from TRBV2 and TRBJ1-4, with 8 bases matching TRBD1. Per germline, CDR1 SNHLY and CDR2 FYNNEI. Germline trimming cut 7 bases from V and 3 bases from J; bases unmatched to any gene: 16. The CDR3 has 18 amino acids. The CDR3 reads CASTLDRASGAANEKLFF. The sequenced CDR3 bases are TGTGCCAGCACCTTGGACAGGGCATCAGGGGCAGCTAATGAAAAA.

Note on this clone: The CDR3 end falls 3 residues outside the read, so it is completed with the germline J gene. The rearrangement joins TRBV4-1 to TRBJ2-2; D gene ambiguous. V gave up 0 bases and J gave up 3 bases, with 5 bases separating them. Germline CDR1 reads MGHRA; CDR2 reads YSYEKL. CDR3 length: 14 residues. The DNA read from the CDR3 is TGCGCCAGCAGCCAAGAGCACTACACCGGGGAG. Its protein is CASSQEHYTGE. The entire CDR3 protein reads CASSQEHYTGELFF.

As concerns this clone: Read coverage stops 3 residues before the CDR3 terminus; the germline J gene supplies the remainder. The chain combines TRBV2 with TRBJ1-5, with a weak D call TRBD1 (5 bases). The CDR3 contains 16 residues. The V gene's germline CDR1 is SNHLY and CDR2 FYNNEI. Trimming removed 6 bases at V and 2 bases at J, with 17 bases between. The CDR3 sequence is CASRRGGVRGNQPQHF. CDR3 DNA, as far as it was read: TGTGCCAGCAGGAGGGGCGGGGTGCGGGGCAATCAGCCC. The full variable domain, its missing parts supplied by reference TRBV2 and TRBJ1-5, is EPEVTQTPSHQVTQMGQEVILRCVPISNHLYFYWYRQILGQKVEFLVSFYNNEISEKSEIFDDQFSVERPDGSNFTLKIRSTKLEDSAMYFCASRRGGVRGNQPQHFGDGTRLSIL.

Remarks on this clone: The CDR3 end falls 3 residues outside the read, so it is completed with the germline J gene. The chain couples TRBV10-3 to TRBJ1-2; 7 positions agree with TRBD1. After removal of 0 bases from V and 7 bases from J, the junction contained 2 bases not matched to a gene. CDR1 ENHRY and CDR2 SYGVKD come from the germline V gene. This CDR3 spans 13 amino acids. The CDR3 DNA, read in part, is TGTGCCATCAGTGAGTCCAGGGGGTCTGGC. Translation gives CAISESRGSG. The entire CDR3 sequence reads CAISESRGSGYTF.

Regarding this clone: The read ends 3 residues before the CDR3 terminus; that terminus is restored from the germline J gene. This rearrangement joins TRBV2 to TRBJ1-2; D is unclear. The germline V gene has CDR1 SNHLY and CDR2 FYNNEI. The CDR3 runs to 14 residues. V was clipped by 7 bases and J by 5 bases, with 17 bases between them. The DNA read from the CDR3 is TGTGCCAGCACCCGAGAGGCATCACCTTATGGC. Its translation: CASTREASPYG. The full CDR3 reads CASTREASPYGYTF.

Concerning this clone: The read is 3 residues too short to cover the CDR3 end, so that end is filled in from the germline J gene. The chain is built from TRBV6-1 and TRBJ2-6; D remains ambiguous. Trimming stripped 4 bases from V and 1 base from J, with 8 bases between. This CDR3 is 15 amino acids long. Per the germline V gene, CDR1 is MNHNS and CDR2 is SASEGT. The sequenced part of the CDR3 DNA is TGTGCCAGCAGTGGGGCCTTTTCTGGGGCCAACGTC. It specifies CASSGAFSGANV. In full, the CDR3 is CASSGAFSGANVLTF.

In the case of this clone: The read ends 3 residues early relative to the CDR3; the germline J gene fills the gap. The rearrangement uses TRBV20-1 and TRBJ2-3; D gene unclear. V gave up 3 bases and J gave up 6 bases, with 16 bases separating them. Germline assignment: CDR1 DFQATT and CDR2 SNEGSKA (reference sequence). The CDR3 totals 14 residues. Here the CDR3 reads CSASPGRSSDTQYF. CDR3 DNA (partial): TGCAGTGCTAGCCCCGGCAGGTCTTCCGATACG.

On this clone: The CDR3 extends 3 residues past the end of the read, so its final part is completed from the germline J gene. The chain joins TRBV19 to TRBJ2-3, with D perhaps TRBD2 (5 bases). The CDR3 has 16 residues. From germline, CDR1 is LNHDA and CDR2 SQIVND (reference sequence). The germline V and J ends were trimmed by 5 bases and 2 bases, with 17 bases remaining between them. CDR3 loop: CASSLRTELTTDTQYF. The part of the CDR3 DNA that was read is TGTGCCAGTAGTCTTCGGACTGAATTGACCACAGATACG.

A note on this clone: The missing CDR3 end, 3 residues past where the read stops, is filled in from the germline J gene. This chain joins TRBV5-1 and TRBJ2-5; perhaps D is TRBD1 or TRBD2 (7 bases each). The CDR3 loop spans 15 amino acids. Germline CDR1 SGHRS, CDR2 YFSETQ. Trimming removed 4 bases at V and 5 bases at J, with 18 bases between. The covered CDR3 bases are TGCGCCAGCAGCCTCGAACGACAGGGAGGGGAGACC. It yields the protein CASSLERQGGET. The CDR3 in full is CASSLERQGGETQYF.

In the case of this clone: The CDR3 goes on 3 residues after the read ends, and that part is filled in from the germline J gene. This chain connects TRBV30 to TRBJ1-2; a weak D match, TRBD1 (5 bases). The germline V gene encodes CDR1 GTSNPN and CDR2 SVGIG (reference sequence). The CDR3 has 15 amino acids. Here the CDR3 reads CAWTSRGGVHDTYTF. The CDR3 bases that were read are TGTGCCTGGACCTCCCGGGGCGGGGTCCACGATACC.

Comments on this clone: The observed sequence ends 3 residues before the CDR3 terminus, with the missing tail filled in from the germline J gene. This chain links TRBV7-3 with TRBJ2-7; D is perhaps TRBD2 (6 bases). Trimming left V 5 bases short and J 6 bases short, with 14 bases between. Germline V gives CDR1 SGHTA, CDR2 FQGTGA. This CDR3 has 13 residues. The CDR3 here is CASSPGLNVEQYF. The CDR3 DNA, read in part, is TGTGCCAGCAGCCCTGGACTAAACGTCGAG.

With regard to this clone: The read stops 3 residues short of the end of the CDR3; the missing end is completed from the germline J gene. The chain employs TRBV29-1 and TRBJ1-1, with 8 bases fitting TRBD1. Trimming took 5 bases from V and 5 from J; bases not matched to a gene: 10. The CDR3 sequence is 14 residues long. CDR1 is SQVTM, CDR2 ANQGSEA, per germline. The sequenced part of the CDR3 DNA is TGCAGCGTTCTTCCAGGGGGCAGGGGGACTGAA. As protein: CSVLPGGRGTE. The full CDR3 protein reads CSVLPGGRGTEAFF.

As concerns this clone: The CDR3 extends 3 residues past the end of the read, so its final part is completed from the germline J gene. The chain joins TRBV10-3 to TRBJ1-4, with unresolved D. The CDR3 is 14 amino acids. V shed 2 bases and J shed 5 bases, with 9 bases lying between them. Per germline, CDR1 ENHRY and CDR2 SYGVKD. Incomplete CDR3 DNA: TGTGCCATCAGTGAGGGGCAGCCCAATGAAAAA. Its protein product is CAISEGQPNEK. The full CDR3 is CAISEGQPNEKLFF.

Comment on this clone: Read sequence stops 3 residues before the CDR3 end, and the germline J gene provides the missing end. This chain links TRBV12-3 or TRBV12-4 with TRBJ2-3, with a tentative D call TRBD2 (6 bases). CDR3 length equals 16 residues. Deletions cut 3 bases from V and 2 bases from J, with 15 bases between. CDR3 in amino acids: CASSFSRGSITDTQYF. The CDR3 DNA, read in part, is TGTGCCAGCAGTTTTAGTCGGGGGAGCATCACAGATACG.

Details on this clone: The read terminates 3 residues before the CDR3 end, so the remaining end is supplied by the germline J gene. The genes are TRBV30 and TRBJ2-7; 7 bases map to TRBD1. The ends lost 2 bases at V and 2 bases at J; junction bases unmatched: 9. This CDR3 comprises 15 residues. Germline CDR1 GTSNPN, CDR2 SVGIG (reference sequence). The covered CDR3 bases are TGTGCCTGGAGTCCCACAGGGGCGAAAACCTACGAG. Translated, it gives CAWSPTGAKTYE. The complete CDR3 reads CAWSPTGAKTYEQYF.

Points on this clone: From the germline J gene comes the end of the CDR3, since the read stops 3 residues before it. This chain joins TRBV20-1 and TRBJ1-5, with D perhaps matching TRBD1 (6 bases). Germline loops: CDR1 DFQATT, CDR2 SNEGSKA (reference sequence). The ends were cut back, 5 bases at V and 3 bases at J, with 11 bases in the middle. The CDR3 is 13 amino acids. The CDR3 loop reads CSASRDNNQPQHF. Partial CDR3 DNA: TGCAGTGCTTCCCGGGACAACAATCAGCCC.

With respect to this clone: The read comes to an end 3 residues before the CDR3 does, leaving the germline J gene to fill in the end. This chain uses TRBV20-1 with TRBJ1-2; TRBD1 agrees at 7 bases. V dropped 6 bases and J dropped 5; count of bases not matched to a gene: 9. CDR3 length: 13 residues. Germline V gene data show CDR1 as DFQATT and CDR2 as SNEGSKA (reference sequence). CDR3 residues: CSAPQTGSYGYTF. CDR3 DNA (partial): TGCAGTGCCCCTCAGACAGGGAGTTATGGC.